Listed below are T cell receptor beta chains from one sample, sequenced in a study of OX40 agonist ivuxolimab in advanced cancers. Here immunoSEQ multiplex PCR was the method, and the copy in TCRdb shows in-frame clones only, minus some. There are roughly 56,000 clones in the sample; 84% occur only once, and approximately 4.3% lies in the top ten. The starting material was CD4+ or CD8+ T cells sorted from blood, obtained in a trial of the OX40 agonist ivuxolimab. These receptor sequences come from an adult with an advanced solid tumor such as melanoma, head and neck, liver or kidney cancer. Each CDR3 is given with its conserved first and last residue. The D gene is left open where the match is weak. Clone size, where shown, is once, few, many, or a class for clones that have expanded.

CDR3: CASSFDPGLAFYNEQFF
DNA: TGTGCCAGCAGCTTTGATCCGGGACTAGCTTTCTACAATGAGCAGTTCTTC
J: TRBJ2-1
size: -
V: TRBV5-4
D: TRBD2

CDR3: CASSYSITQGWGYTF
DNA: TGTGCCAGCAGTTACTCTATTACACAGGGTTGGGGCTACACCTTC
J: TRBJ1-2
size: -
V: TRBV6-6
D: -

CDR3: CASSLSSEQYF
DNA: TGTGCCAGCAGCTTAAGTTCCGAGCAGTACTTC
J: TRBJ2-7
size: -
V: TRBV7-9
D: -

CDR3: CASSHGLARGFTYEQYF
DNA: TGTGCCAGCAGTCATGGACTGGCGCGCGGCTTTACCTACGAGCAGTACTTC
J: TRBJ2-7
size: -
V: TRBV25-1
D: -

CDR3: CASSIATGLAKNIQYF
DNA: TGTGCCAGTAGTATAGCGACAGGGCTAGCCAAAAACATTCAGTACTTC
J: TRBJ2-4
size: -
V: TRBV19
D: TRBD1

CDR3: CAWTFVTGSRSFF
DNA: TGTGCCTGGACTTTTGTGACAGGATCCCGGTCTTTCTTT
J: TRBJ1-1
size: -
V: TRBV30
D: -

CDR3: CASSFVSEAFF
DNA: TGTGCCAGCAGCTTCGTTTCTGAAGCTTTCTTT
J: TRBJ1-1
size: once
V: TRBV5-6
D: -

CDR3: CASSLMLGGRELFF
DNA: TGTGCCAGCAGCTTAATGTTGGGAGGGCGGGAGCTGTTTTTT
J: TRBJ2-2
size: -
V: TRBV7-3
D: TRBD2

CDR3: CASSLVGLIYEQYF
DNA: TGCGCCAGCAGCTTGGTGGGCCTGATCTACGAGCAGTACTTC
J: TRBJ2-7
size: once
V: TRBV5-1
D: -

CDR3: CASSGALNEQFF
DNA: TGTGCCAGCAGCGGCGCTCTTAATGAGCAGTTCTTC
J: TRBJ2-1
size: -
V: TRBV5-4
D: -

CDR3: CASEGQGDYTF
DNA: TGTGCCAGCGAGGGACAGGGCGACTACACCTTC
J: TRBJ1-2
size: -
V: TRBV2
D: TRBD1

CDR3: CASSPPGGRNGYTF
DNA: TGCGCCAGCAGCCCCCCGGGGGGACGAAATGGCTACACCTTC
J: TRBJ1-2
size: -
V: TRBV4-1
D: -

CDR3: CAWSAGSKLFF
DNA: TGTGCCTGGAGTGCGGGCAGCAAACTGTTTTTT
J: TRBJ1-4
size: -
V: TRBV30
D: -

CDR3: CASSSTVDTEAFF
DNA: TGTGCCAGCAGCTCCACAGTGGACACTGAAGCTTTCTTT
J: TRBJ1-1
size: few
V: TRBV7-3
D: -